The clone carrying this TCR beta chain was observed once. CDR3 length: 16 amino acids. V shed 3 bases, J shed 4 bases, and the junction held 13 bases outside the gene matches. Germline CDR1 reads SGHNT; CDR2 reads YYREEE (reference sequence). This sample is drawn from a study of blood T cell repertoires in COVID-19. The repertoire was sequenced with immunoSEQ multiplex PCR; TCRdb's copy has only in-frame clones and lacks some. The sample carries a few hundred thousand clones, about 87% recorded once. This sequence was found in a man under 40 who had recovered from COVID-19. The chain combines TRBV5-4 with TRBJ2-7; TRBD1 agrees at 7 bases. The sample consisted of PBMCs or T cells enriched from blood (not recorded which). The chain's CDR3 is CASSSEPGQRAYEQYF. DNA for the CDR3: TGTGCCAGCAGCTCGGAACCGGGACAGCGAGCTTACGAGCAGTACTTC.